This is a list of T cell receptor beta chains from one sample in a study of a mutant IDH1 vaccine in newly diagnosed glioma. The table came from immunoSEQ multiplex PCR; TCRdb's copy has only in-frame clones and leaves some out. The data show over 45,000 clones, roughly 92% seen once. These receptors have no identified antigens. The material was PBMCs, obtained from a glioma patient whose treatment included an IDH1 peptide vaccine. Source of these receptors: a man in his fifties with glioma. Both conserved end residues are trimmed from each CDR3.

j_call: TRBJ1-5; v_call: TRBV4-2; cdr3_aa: ASSQGGGPDQPQH
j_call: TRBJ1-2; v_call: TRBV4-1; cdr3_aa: ASSQEGQEGYT
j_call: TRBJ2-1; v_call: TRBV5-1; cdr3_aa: ASSYRVSGEQF
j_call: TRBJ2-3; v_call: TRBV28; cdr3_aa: ASSSLAGVTTDTQY
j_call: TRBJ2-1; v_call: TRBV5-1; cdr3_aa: ASSLNRGRQF
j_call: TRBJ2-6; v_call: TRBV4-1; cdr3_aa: ASSYGGQGAGGANVLT
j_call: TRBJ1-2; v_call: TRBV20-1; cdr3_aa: SANLNGYT
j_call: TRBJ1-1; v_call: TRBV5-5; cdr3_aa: ASSGDRAGNTEAF
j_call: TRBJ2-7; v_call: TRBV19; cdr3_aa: ASRPFTPATDSYEQY
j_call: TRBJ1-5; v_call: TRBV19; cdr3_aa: ASTGQGNQPQH
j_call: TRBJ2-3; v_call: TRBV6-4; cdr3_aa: ASSESQATDTQY
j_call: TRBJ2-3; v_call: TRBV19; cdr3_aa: ASSDRGGTDTQY
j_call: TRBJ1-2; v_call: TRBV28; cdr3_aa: ASSPRGGQGASYGYT
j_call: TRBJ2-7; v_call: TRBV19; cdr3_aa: ASTPAGAPYEQY
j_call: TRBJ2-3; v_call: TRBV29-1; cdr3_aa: SGLTDTQY
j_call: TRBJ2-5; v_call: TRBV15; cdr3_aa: ATANRASRTQY
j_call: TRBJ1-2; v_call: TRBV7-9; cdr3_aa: ASTPRSTPTPVYGYT
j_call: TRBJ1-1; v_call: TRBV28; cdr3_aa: ASTNRVGDGAF
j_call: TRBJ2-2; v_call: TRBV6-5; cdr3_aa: ASNPGTDTGELF
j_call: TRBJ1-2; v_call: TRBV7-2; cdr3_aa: ASSISTGSPNYGYT
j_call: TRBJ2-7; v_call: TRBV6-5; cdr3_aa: ASSSPGQGVYEQY
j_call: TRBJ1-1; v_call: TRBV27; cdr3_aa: ASSRTGGEVRAF
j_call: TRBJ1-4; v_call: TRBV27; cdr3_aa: ASSSQGTTNEKLF
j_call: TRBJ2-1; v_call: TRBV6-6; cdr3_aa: ASSQQSRQGLAQF
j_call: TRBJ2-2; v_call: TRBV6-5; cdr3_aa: ASRPTGYTGELF
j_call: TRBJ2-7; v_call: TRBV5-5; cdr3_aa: ASARDRGTYEQY
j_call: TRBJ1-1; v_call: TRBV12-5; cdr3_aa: ASGLALTGDTEAF
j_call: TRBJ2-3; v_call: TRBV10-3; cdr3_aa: AIRTGGGLSTDTQY
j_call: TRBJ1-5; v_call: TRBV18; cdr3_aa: ASSPRTGGTEPQH
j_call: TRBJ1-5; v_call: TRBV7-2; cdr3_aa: ASSLWGGDLNQPQH
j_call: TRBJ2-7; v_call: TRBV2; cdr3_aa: ASRPIRSEYEQY
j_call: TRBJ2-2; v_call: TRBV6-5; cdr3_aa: ASSSRGTVGELF
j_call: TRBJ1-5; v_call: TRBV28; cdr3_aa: ATTKRYRVNQPQH
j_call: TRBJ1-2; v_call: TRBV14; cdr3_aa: ASSQDGLRYGYT
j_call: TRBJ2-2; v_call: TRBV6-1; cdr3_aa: ASSDRTSGGVRTGELF
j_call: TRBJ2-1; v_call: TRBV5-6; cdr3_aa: ASSLKLAGSYNEQF
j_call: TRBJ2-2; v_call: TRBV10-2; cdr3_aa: ASRGQGDTGELF
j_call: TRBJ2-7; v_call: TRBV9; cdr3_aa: ASSVRDRGSHEQY
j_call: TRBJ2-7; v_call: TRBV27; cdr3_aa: ASSLSGGPLSYEQY
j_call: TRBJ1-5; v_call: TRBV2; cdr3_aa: ASSGEDQPQH
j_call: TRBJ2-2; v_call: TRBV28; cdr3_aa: ASTQTGTAVSGELF
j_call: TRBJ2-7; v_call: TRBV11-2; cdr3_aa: ASSVGVGSAYEQY
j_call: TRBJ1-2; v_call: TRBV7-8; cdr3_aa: ASSLRVNRNGYT
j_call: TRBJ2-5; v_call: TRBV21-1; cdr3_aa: ASSKGRQETQY
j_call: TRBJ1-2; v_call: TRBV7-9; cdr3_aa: ASSLGAPGQDGYT
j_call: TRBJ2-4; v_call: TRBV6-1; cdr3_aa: ASSTRDLAKNIQY
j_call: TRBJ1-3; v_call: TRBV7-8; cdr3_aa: ASSLVPGQLSSGNTIY
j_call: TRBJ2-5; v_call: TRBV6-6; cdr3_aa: ASSSGLGGETQY
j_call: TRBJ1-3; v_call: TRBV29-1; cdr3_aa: SVRTGIGNTIY
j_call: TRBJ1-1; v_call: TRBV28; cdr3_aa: ASSDNGRTEAF
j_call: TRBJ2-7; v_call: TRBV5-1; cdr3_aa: ASSFTAGVSYEQY
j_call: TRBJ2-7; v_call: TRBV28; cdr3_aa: ASSFGVYEQY
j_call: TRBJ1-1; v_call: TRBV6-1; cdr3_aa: ASSTTQGRTEAF